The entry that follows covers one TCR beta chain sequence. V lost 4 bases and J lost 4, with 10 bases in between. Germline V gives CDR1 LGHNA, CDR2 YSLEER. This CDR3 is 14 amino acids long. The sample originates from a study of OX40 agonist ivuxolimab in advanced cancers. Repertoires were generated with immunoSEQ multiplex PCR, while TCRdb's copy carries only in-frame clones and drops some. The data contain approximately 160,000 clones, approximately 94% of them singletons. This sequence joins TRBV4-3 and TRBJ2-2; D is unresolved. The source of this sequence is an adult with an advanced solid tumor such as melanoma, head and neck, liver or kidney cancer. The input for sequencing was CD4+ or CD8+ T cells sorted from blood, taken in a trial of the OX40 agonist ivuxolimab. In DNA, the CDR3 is TGCGCCAGCAGCCGGATTTCCTCCACCGGGGAGCTGTTTTTT. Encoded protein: CASSRISSTGELFF.